This T cell receptor (beta chain) appears in the sequencing data of a study of blood T cell repertoires in COVID-19. Unmatched junction bases numbered 3, after V lost 3 bases and J lost 2 bases. This CDR3 has 15 residues. Germline assignment: CDR1 MDHEN and CDR2 SYDVKM. Some clones are missing from TCRdb's copy, which holds only in-frame ones; the method was immunoSEQ multiplex PCR. The sample has 220,000 or so clones, approximately 90% seen once; the top ten hold 0.85% to 0.95%. The genes are TRBV28 and TRBJ1-2; 10 bases map to TRBD1. The specimen sequenced was PBMCs or T cells enriched from blood (not recorded which). This receptor was taken from a middle-aged man who had been exposed to COVID-19. CDR3 region: CASSFLGQGNYGYTF. CDR3 DNA: TGTGCCAGCAGTTTTCTGGGACAGGGGAACTATGGCTACACCTTC.